These 26 T cell receptor beta chains were all obtained from the same sample, sequenced in a study of blood T cell repertoires in COVID-19. Assay: immunoSEQ multiplex PCR; the TCRdb copy retains only in-frame clones and omits some. The sample lists 320,000 or so clones; around 85% were seen once. What was sequenced was PBMCs or T cells enriched from blood (not recorded which). The receptors were gathered from a woman in her thirties who had been exposed to COVID-19.

This clone occurred once. V gene TRBV7-2 combines with J gene TRBJ1-1; TRBD1 might be the D (5 bases). The CDR3 has 16 residues. The germline gives CDR1 SGHTA, CDR2 FQGNSA. V was pared by 0 bases and J by 1 base, with 12 bases between. The CDR3 DNA follows: TGTGCCAGCAGCTTAGCGGGGGGACGTCGGAACACTGAAGCTTTCTTT. It yields the protein CASSLAGGRRNTEAFF.

The table lists this clone with a count of one. The rearrangement uses TRBV13 and TRBJ1-1, with D unclear. There are 13 residues in the CDR3. The germline V gene has CDR1 PRHDT and CDR2 FYEKMQ (reference sequence). The V and J ends lost 5 bases and 4 bases respectively, with 11 bases between them. CDR3 protein: CASSRQAGTEAFF. CDR3 bases: TGTGCCAGCAGCCGGCAGGCGGGCACTGAAGCTTTCTTT.

The chain employs TRBV19 and TRBJ2-3; 10 nucleotides line up with TRBD1. Germline V gene data show CDR1 as LNHDA and CDR2 as SQIVND (reference sequence). The CDR3 is 16 residues long. J lost 7 bases, V lost 3 bases, and 10 bases had no gene match. The CDR3 sequence is CASSILSGDRGNTQYF. The CDR3 region has the DNA TGTGCCAGTAGTATCTTATCCGGGGACAGGGGAAATACGCAGTATTTT.

J is TRBJ1-3 and V is TRBV19; the D is unclear. Trimming left V 3 bases short and J 7 bases short, with 7 bases between. The CDR3 totals 12 residues. In germline, CDR1 is LNHDA, CDR2 SQIVND (reference sequence). In DNA form, the CDR3 reads TGTGCCAGTAGTATTAACGGGAACACCATATATTTT. Translating gives CASSINGNTIYF.

V is TRBV5-1 and J is TRBJ2-7; 12 bases line up with TRBD2. This CDR3 spans 19 amino acids. Per the germline V gene, CDR1 is SGHRS and CDR2 is YFSETQ. The V and J ends lost 0 bases and 4 bases, in that order; junction bases with no gene match: 14. CDR3 nucleotides: TGCGCCAGCAGCTTGGCCTTTACTACTAGCGGGAGGAATTTTTACGAGCAGTACTTC. As protein: CASSLAFTTSGRNFYEQYF.

The chain joins TRBV4-3 to TRBJ1-2; D perhaps matches TRBD1 (5 bases). CDR1 and CDR2 from the germline V gene are LGHNA and YSLEER. The V end was cut by 0 bases, the J end by 5 bases, with 10 bases between. This CDR3 has 14 amino acids. The CDR3 region is CASSQEGGGYGYTF. As DNA, the CDR3 is TGCGCCAGCAGCCAAGAGGGGGGTGGATATGGCTACACCTTC.

The chain joins TRBV27 to TRBJ1-6; 9 bases line up with TRBD1. The CDR3 covers 16 residues. Germline trimming cut 5 bases from V and 0 bases from J; bases unmatched to any gene: 2. Germline CDR1 and CDR2: MNHEY and SMNVEV (reference sequence). CDR3 in amino acids: CASSPDRGSYNSPLHF. The CDR3 nucleotides are TGTGCCAGCAGTCCGGACAGGGGCTCCTATAATTCACCCCTCCACTTT.

The chain links TRBV4-2 to TRBJ2-2; 10 nucleotides line up with TRBD2. Germline CDR1 and CDR2: LGHNA and YNFKEQ. The CDR3 is made up of 16 amino acids. Trimming removed 5 bases from V and 8 bases from J; junction bases left unmatched: 11. As DNA, the CDR3 is TGTGCCAGCAGCGCTCCTAGCGGGAGCGGATCGGGGGAGCTGTTTTTT. Its protein product is CASSAPSGSGSGELFF.

The rearrangement joins TRBV3-1 (or the pseudogene TRBV3-2) to TRBJ1-5; D call uncertain. Trimming took off 2 bases at V and 9 bases at J, with 14 bases between the two ends. The CDR3 totals 14 residues. Germline values: CDR1 LGHDT, CDR2 YNNKEL (reference sequence). The CDR3 loop is CASSQRSAAGPQHF. The DNA of the CDR3 is TGTGCCAGCAGCCAAAGGTCCGCAGCGGGGCCCCAGCATTTT.

This chain uses TRBV4-2 with TRBJ2-3; 9 bases map to TRBD2. The CDR3 contains 16 residues. Trimming removed 0 bases from V and 6 bases from J; junction bases left unmatched: 7. Germline V gene data show CDR1 as LGHNA and CDR2 as YNFKEQ. DNA of the CDR3: TGTGCCAGCAGCCAAGACGGGCGGGGGGGCCAGGATACGCAGTATTTT. Translation: CASSQDGRGGQDTQYF.

In its sample, this clone was seen once. The chain combines TRBV28 with TRBJ2-3, with 7 bases identical to TRBD2. Trimming at V came to 7 bases and at J to 3 bases, leaving 4 bases not matched to a gene. The CDR3 runs to 13 residues. CDR1 and CDR2 (germline): MDHEN, SYDVKM. CDR3 amino acids: CASNWGGTDTQYF. For the CDR3, the DNA is TGTGCCAGCAATTGGGGGGGAACAGATACGCAGTATTTT.

This chain connects TRBV5-4 to TRBJ2-5; tentatively, D is TRBD2 (6 bases). Trimming took 4 bases from V and 2 from J, leaving 9 bases between them. The CDR3 length is 13 residues. Germline V gene sequence: CDR1 SGHNT, CDR2 YYREEE (reference sequence). The CDR3 loop reads CASSPREQETQYF. CDR3 nucleotides: TGTGCCAGCAGCCCCCGGGAGCAAGAGACCCAGTACTTC.

The chain joins TRBV20-1 to TRBJ1-3; D ambiguous. Germline V gene data show CDR1 as DFQATT and CDR2 as SNEGSKA (reference sequence). The CDR3 has 11 amino acids. V dropped 4 bases and J dropped 4 bases, with 5 bases sitting between them. The CDR3 protein is CSAMRGNTIYF. The DNA for the CDR3 is TGCAGTGCTATGAGGGGAAACACCATATATTTT.

The chain joins TRBV3-1 (or the pseudogene TRBV3-2) to TRBJ2-7, with TRBD2 as a possible D gene (6 bases). The CDR3 runs 14 residues. The germline V gene has CDR1 LGHDT and CDR2 YNNKEL (reference sequence). Trimming cost V 1 base and J 6 bases, with 13 bases left between them. DNA of the CDR3: TGTGCCAGCAGCCAAGTCTCGACCGGGGGCGAGCAGTACTTC. Translating gives CASSQVSTGGEQYF.

This clone was seen a few times. J is TRBJ2-1 and V is TRBV6-5, with TRBD2 as a possible D gene (5 bases). The CDR3 length is 13 residues. Germline loops: CDR1 MNHEY, CDR2 SVGAGI. V was trimmed by 4 bases and J by 3 bases, leaving 7 bases between them. CDR3 sequence reads: CASSWEFYNEQFF. DNA for the CDR3: TGTGCCAGCAGTTGGGAGTTCTACAATGAGCAGTTCTTC.

The chain is built from TRBV28 and TRBJ1-2; 9 bases line up with TRBD1. Germline V gives CDR1 MDHEN, CDR2 SYDVKM. The CDR3 loop spans 15 amino acids. V dropped 2 bases and J dropped 8; count of bases not matched to a gene: 9. The CDR3 sequence: CASSLPRDRALGYTF. CDR3 sequence (DNA): TGTGCCAGCAGTTTACCCAGGGACAGGGCCTTAGGCTACACCTTC.

The chain uses TRBV7-3 and TRBJ2-2; 7 nucleotides agree with TRBD1. From germline, CDR1 is SGHTA and CDR2 FQGTGA. J was trimmed by 0 bases and V by 5 bases; bases with no gene match: 21. This CDR3 has 21 amino acids. CDR3 sequence: CASSRIPRGPRNRPNTGELFF. For the CDR3, the DNA is TGTGCCAGCAGCCGTATTCCGAGGGGGCCTCGCAATCGGCCGAACACCGGGGAGCTGTTTTTT. The variable domain in full, completed from reference TRBV7-3 and TRBJ2-2, reads GAGVSQTPSNKVTEKGKYVELRCDPISGHTALYWYRQSLGQGPEFLIYFQGTGAADDSGLPNDRFFAVRPEGSVSTLKIQRTERGDSAVYLCASSRIPRGPRNRPNTGELFFGEGSRLTVL.

J is TRBJ2-5 and V is TRBV12-5; TRBD1 matches 7 bases. V shed 6 bases and J 1 base; nucleotides not matched to a gene: 5. CDR1 is LGHNT, CDR2 FRNRAP, per germline. The CDR3 is 14 residues long. Here the CDR3 DNA reads TGTGCTAGTGGCAAGGGACAGCCCCAAGAGACCCAGTACTTC. Translating it yields CASGKGQPQETQYF.

The chain is built from TRBV2 and TRBJ1-2; weak D call: TRBD1 (5 bases). V gave up 8 bases and J gave up 2 bases, with 6 bases separating them. The CDR3 is 11 amino acids. The germline V gene has CDR1 SNHLY and CDR2 FYNNEI. CDR3 sequence (DNA): TGTGCCAGCGACAGAAACTATGGCTACACCTTC. This gives the protein CASDRNYGYTF.

The chain employs TRBV11-1 and TRBJ2-3; 8 bases align to TRBD1. Germline CDR1 SGHAT, CDR2 FQDESV (reference sequence). The V gene end was trimmed by 5 bases and the J gene end by 3 bases; junction bases not matched to a gene: 4. CDR3 length: 14 amino acids. The CDR3 DNA reads TGTGCCAGCAGCCGCCAGGGGGCGACAGATACGCAGTATTTT. This sequence encodes CASSRQGATDTQYF. Full variable domain (rest looked up from reference TRBV11-1 and TRBJ2-3): EAEVAQSPRYKITEKSQAVAFWCDPISGHATLYWYRQILGQGPELLVQFQDESVVDDSQLPKDRFSAERLKGVDSTLKIQPAELGDSAMYLCASSRQGATDTQYFGPGTRLTVL.

The genes are TRBV2 and TRBJ2-1; D may be TRBD2 (6 bases). Trimming stripped 4 bases from V and 4 bases from J, with 8 bases between. The CDR3 has 13 amino acids. The germline gives CDR1 SNHLY, CDR2 FYNNEI. The CDR3 spells CASSGLAYNEQFF. The CDR3 nucleotides read TGTGCCAGCAGTGGGCTAGCGTACAATGAGCAGTTCTTC.

The rearrangement links TRBV28 to TRBJ2-5; TRBD2 matches at 7 bases. Germline-derived CDR1 and CDR2 are MDHEN and SYDVKM. The CDR3 spans 15 residues. With V trimmed by 7 bases and J by 2 bases, 10 bases remained unmatched. CDR3 protein: CASTPGLVEQETQYF. In nucleotides, the CDR3 is TGTGCCAGCACTCCCGGACTAGTCGAACAAGAGACCCAGTACTTC.

The gene calls are TRBV6-5 and TRBJ2-3; D is unclear. The CDR3 has 13 amino acids. The V end lost 2 bases, the J end lost 3 bases, and 6 bases lay between the germline ends. Germline CDR1 MNHEY, CDR2 SVGAGI. The CDR3 region has the DNA TGTGCCAGCAGTTACCCCGAGACAGATACGCAGTATTTT. Translating gives CASSYPETDTQYF.

The V and J genes are TRBV4-3 and TRBJ1-3, with D uncertain. With 3 bases removed from V and 2 bases from J, the gap between germline ends came to 14 bases. The CDR3 totals 16 residues. Germline CDR1 LGHNA, CDR2 YSLEER. The CDR3 sequence: CASSHDKSVAGNTIYF. CDR3 nucleotide sequence: TGCGCCAGCAGCCACGACAAGTCAGTGGCTGGAAACACCATATATTTT.

The CDR3 sequence is CASSLEQGSGYTF. The CDR3 nucleotides are TGTGCCAGCAGCTTGGAACAGGGCAGCGGCTACACCTTC. The chain has TRBV5-4 and TRBJ1-2; D is perhaps TRBD1 (6 bases). V lost 0 bases and J lost 8, with 11 bases in between. The CDR3 is 13 residues long. Germline values: CDR1 SGHNT, CDR2 YYREEE (reference sequence). Combining the CDR3 with reference TRBV5-4 and TRBJ1-2 gives the whole variable domain ETGVTQSPTHLIKTRGQQVTLRCSSQSGHNTVSWYQQALGQGPQFIFQYYREEENGRGNFPPRFSGLQFPNYSSELNVNALELDDSALYLCASSLEQGSGYTFGSGTRLTVV.

The chain uses TRBV7-2 and TRBJ2-2; D possibly corresponds to TRBD1 (5 bases). The CDR3 runs to 16 residues. Germline V gene data show CDR1 as SGHTA and CDR2 as FQGNSA. The V end lost 4 bases, the J end lost 7 bases, and 19 bases lay between the germline ends. The CDR3 DNA reads TGTGCCAGCAGCTCTCGAACAGGCGATGTTGACGGGGAGCTGTTTTTT. Translated: CASSSRTGDVDGELFF.